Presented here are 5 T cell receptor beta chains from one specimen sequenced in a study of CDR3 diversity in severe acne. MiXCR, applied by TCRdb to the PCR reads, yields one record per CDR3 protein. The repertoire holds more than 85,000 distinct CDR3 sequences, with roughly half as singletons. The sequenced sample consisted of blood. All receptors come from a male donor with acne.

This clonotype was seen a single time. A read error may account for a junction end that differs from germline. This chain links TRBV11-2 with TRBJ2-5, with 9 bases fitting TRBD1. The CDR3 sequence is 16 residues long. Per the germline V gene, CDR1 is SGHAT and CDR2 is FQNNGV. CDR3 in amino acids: CVSSSNGTGRQETQYF. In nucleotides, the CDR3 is TGTGTCAGCAGCTCCAACGGGACAGGGCGGCAAGAGACCCAGTACTTC.

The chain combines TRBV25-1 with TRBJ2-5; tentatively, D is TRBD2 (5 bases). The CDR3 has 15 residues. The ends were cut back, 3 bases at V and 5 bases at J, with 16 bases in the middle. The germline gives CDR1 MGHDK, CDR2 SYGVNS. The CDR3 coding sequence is TGTGCCAGCAGTGAGTCTACGGGGATGGCGGAGACCCAGTACTTC. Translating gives CASSESTGMAETQYF.

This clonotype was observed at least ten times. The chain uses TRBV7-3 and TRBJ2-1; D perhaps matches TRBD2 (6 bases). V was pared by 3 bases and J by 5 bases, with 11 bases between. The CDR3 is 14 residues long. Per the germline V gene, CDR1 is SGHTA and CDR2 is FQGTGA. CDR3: CASSFTGVDNEQFF. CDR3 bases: TGTGCCAGCAGCTTTACGGGAGTAGACAATGAGCAGTTCTTC.

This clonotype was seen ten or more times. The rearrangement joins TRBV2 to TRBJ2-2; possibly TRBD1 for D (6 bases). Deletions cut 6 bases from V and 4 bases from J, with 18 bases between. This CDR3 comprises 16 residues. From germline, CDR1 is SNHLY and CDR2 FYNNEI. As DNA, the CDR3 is TGTGCCAGCAGATCTTCGCAGGGGATGGTCACCGGGGAGCTGTTTTTT. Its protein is CASRSSQGMVTGELFF.

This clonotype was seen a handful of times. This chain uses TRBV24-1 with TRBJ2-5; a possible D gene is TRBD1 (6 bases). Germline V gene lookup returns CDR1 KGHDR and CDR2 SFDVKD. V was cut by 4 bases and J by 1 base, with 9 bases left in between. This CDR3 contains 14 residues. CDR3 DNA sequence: TGTGCCACCAGTGACCGGACAGCCCAAGAGACCCAGTACTTC. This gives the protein CATSDRTAQETQYF.